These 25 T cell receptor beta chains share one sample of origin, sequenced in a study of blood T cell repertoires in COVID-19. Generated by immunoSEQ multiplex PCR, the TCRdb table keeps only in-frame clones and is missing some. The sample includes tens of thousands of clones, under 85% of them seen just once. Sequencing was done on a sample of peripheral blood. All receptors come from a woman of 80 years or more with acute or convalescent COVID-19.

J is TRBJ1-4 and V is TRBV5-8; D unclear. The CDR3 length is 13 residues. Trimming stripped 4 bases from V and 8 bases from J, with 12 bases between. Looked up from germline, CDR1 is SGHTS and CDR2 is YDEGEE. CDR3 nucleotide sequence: TGTGCCAGCAGCCCAAACTTCAGGGAAAAACTGTTTTTT. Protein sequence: CASSPNFREKLFF. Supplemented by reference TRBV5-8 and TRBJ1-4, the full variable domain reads EAGVTQSPTHLIKTRGQQATLRCSPISGHTSVYWYQQALGLGLQFLLWYDEGEERNRGNFPPRFSGRQFPNYSSELNVNALELEDSALYLCASSPNFREKLFFGSGTQLSVL.

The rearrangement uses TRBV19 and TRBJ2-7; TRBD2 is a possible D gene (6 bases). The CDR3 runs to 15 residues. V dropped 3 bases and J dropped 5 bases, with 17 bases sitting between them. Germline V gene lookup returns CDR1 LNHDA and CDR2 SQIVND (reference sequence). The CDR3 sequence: CASSIQGGGVHEQYF. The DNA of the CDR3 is TGTGCCAGTAGTATCCAGGGTGGAGGGGTCCACGAGCAGTACTTC.

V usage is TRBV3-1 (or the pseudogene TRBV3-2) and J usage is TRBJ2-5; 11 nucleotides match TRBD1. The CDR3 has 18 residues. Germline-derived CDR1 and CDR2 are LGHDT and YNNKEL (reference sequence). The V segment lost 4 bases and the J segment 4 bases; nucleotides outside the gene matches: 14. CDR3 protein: CASSRSGTGGLYGETQYF. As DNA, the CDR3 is TGTGCCAGCAGCCGATCCGGGACAGGGGGATTGTATGGAGAGACCCAGTACTTC.

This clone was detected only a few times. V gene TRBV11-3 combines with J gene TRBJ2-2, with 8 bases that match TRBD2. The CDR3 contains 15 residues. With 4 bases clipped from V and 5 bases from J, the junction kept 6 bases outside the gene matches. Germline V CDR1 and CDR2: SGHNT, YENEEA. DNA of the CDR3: TGTGCCAGCAGCTCCATAGCGGGGATAACCGGGGAGCTGTTTTTT. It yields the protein CASSSIAGITGELFF.

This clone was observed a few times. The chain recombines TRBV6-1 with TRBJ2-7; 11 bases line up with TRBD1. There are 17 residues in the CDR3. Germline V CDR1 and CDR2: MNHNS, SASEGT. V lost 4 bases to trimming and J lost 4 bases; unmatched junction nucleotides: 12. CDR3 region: CASSVLKRTGGLYEQYF. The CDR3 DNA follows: TGTGCCAGCAGTGTTCTTAAGAGGACAGGGGGCTTGTACGAGCAGTACTTC.

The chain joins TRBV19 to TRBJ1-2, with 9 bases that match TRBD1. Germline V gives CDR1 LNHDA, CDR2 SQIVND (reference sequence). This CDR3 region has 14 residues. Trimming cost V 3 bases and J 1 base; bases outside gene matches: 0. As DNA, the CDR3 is TGTGCCAGTAGTATGGACAGGGGTAACTATGGCTACACCTTC. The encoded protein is CASSMDRGNYGYTF.

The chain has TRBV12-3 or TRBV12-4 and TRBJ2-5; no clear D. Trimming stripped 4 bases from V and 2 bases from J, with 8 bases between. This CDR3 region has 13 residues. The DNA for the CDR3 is TGTGCCAGCAGTTGGGCAGCTCAAGAGACCCAGTACTTC. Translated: CASSWAAQETQYF.

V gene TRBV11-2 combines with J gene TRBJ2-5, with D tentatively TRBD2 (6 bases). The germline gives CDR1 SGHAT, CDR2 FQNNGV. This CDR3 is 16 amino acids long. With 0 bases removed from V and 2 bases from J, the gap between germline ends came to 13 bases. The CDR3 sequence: CASSLEGYGGQETQYF. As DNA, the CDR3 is TGTGCCAGCAGCTTAGAAGGGTATGGGGGGCAAGAGACCCAGTACTTC.

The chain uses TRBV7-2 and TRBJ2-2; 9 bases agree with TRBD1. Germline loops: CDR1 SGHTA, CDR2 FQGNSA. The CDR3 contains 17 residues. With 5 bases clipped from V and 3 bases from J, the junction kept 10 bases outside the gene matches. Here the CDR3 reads CASSPSNRGPDTGELFF. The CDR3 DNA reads TGTGCCAGCAGCCCTAGCAACAGGGGGCCGGACACCGGGGAGCTGTTTTTT.

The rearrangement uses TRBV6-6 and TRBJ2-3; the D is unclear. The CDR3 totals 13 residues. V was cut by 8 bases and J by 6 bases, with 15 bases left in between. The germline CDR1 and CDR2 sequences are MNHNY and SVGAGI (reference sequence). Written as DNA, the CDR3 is TGTGCCAGCGGCTCTAGAGTACCCGATACGCAGTATTTT. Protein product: CASGSRVPDTQYF.

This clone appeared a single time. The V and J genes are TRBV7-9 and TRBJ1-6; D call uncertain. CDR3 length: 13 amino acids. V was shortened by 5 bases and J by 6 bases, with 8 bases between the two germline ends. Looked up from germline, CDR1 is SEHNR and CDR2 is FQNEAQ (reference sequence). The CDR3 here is CASSARFNSPLHF. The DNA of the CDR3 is TGTGCCAGCAGCGCCCGGTTTAATTCACCCCTCCACTTT.

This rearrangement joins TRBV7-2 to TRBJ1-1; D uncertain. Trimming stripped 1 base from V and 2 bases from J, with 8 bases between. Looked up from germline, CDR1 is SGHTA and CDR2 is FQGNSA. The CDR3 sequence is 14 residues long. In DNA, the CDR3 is TGTGCCAGCAGCTTAGGTCGGGTAAACACTGAAGCTTTCTTT. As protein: CASSLGRVNTEAFF.

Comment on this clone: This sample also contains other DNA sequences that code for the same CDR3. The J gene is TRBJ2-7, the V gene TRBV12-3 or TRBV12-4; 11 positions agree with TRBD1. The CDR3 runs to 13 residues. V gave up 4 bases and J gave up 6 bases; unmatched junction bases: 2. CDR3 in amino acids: CASSSGQGGEQYF. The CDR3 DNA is TGTGCCAGCAGTTCGGGACAGGGGGGCGAGCAGTACTTC.

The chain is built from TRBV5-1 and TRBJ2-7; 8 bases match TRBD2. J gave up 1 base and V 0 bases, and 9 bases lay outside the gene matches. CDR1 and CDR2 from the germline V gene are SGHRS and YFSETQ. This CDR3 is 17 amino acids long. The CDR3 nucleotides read TGCGCCAGCAGCTTGGCCTGGCGCGCGGGGGGTTCCTACGAGCAGTACTTC. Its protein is CASSLAWRAGGSYEQYF.

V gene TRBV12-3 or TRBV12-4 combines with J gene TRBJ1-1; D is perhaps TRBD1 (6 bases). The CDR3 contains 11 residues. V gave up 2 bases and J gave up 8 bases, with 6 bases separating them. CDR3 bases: TGTGCCAGCAGTTTAAGGGGGGAAGCTTTCTTT. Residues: CASSLRGEAFF.

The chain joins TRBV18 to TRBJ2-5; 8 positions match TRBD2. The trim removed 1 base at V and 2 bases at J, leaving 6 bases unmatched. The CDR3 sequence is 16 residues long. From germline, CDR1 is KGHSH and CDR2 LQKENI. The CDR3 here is CASSPRRGARQETQYF. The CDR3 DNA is TGTGCCAGCTCACCACGGCGGGGGGCCAGACAAGAGACCCAGTACTTC. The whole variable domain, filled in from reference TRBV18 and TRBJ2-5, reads NAGVMQNPRHLVRRRGQEARLRCSPMKGHSHVYWYRQLPEEGLKFMVYLQKENIIDESGMPKERFSAEFPKEGPSILRIQQVVRGDSAAYFCASSPRRGARQETQYFGPGTRLLVL.

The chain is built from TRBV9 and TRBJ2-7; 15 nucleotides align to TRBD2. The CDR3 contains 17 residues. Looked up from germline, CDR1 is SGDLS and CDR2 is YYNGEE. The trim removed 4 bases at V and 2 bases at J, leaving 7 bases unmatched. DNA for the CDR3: TGTGCCAGCAGCTCCGGGACTAGCGGGGGGCTTACCTACGAGCAGTACTTC. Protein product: CASSSGTSGGLTYEQYF. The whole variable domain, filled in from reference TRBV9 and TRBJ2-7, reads DSGVTQTPKHLITATGQRVTLRCSPRSGDLSVYWYQQSLDQGLQFLIQYYNGEERAKGNILERFSAQQFPDLHSELNLSSLELGDSALYFCASSSGTSGGLTYEQYFGPGTRLTVT.

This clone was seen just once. DNA of the CDR3: TGCGCCAGCAGCCCGAACCCATTCGGGACAGGGGGCGATGGCTACACCTTC. It encodes CASSPNPFGTGGDGYTF. J is TRBJ1-2 and V is TRBV5-1; 12 nucleotides agree with TRBD1. Per the germline V gene, CDR1 is SGHRS and CDR2 is YFSETQ. The junction had 13 bases not matched to a gene; V was cut back by 4 bases and J by 6 bases. The CDR3 loop spans 17 amino acids.

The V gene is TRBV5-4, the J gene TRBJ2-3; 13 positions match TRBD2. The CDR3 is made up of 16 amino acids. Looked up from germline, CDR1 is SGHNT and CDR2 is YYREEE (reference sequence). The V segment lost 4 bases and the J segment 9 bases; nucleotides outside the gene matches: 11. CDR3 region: CASSTAFGTSGVTQYF. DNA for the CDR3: TGTGCCAGCAGCACGGCATTCGGGACTAGCGGGGTCACGCAGTATTTT.

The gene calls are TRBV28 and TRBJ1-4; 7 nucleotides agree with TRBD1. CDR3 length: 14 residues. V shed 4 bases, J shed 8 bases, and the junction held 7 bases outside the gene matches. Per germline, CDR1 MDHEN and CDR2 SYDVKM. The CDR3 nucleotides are TGTGCCAGCAGTTCGCCCGGACAGGCCGAAAAACTGTTTTTT. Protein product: CASSSPGQAEKLFF.

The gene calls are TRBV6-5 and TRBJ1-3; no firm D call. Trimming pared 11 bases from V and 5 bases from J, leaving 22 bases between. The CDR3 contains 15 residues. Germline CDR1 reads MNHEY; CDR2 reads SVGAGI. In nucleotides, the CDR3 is TGTGCCTCCCGCCCGCAGGCCGCCTCGAGAAACACCATATATTTT. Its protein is CASRPQAASRNTIYF.

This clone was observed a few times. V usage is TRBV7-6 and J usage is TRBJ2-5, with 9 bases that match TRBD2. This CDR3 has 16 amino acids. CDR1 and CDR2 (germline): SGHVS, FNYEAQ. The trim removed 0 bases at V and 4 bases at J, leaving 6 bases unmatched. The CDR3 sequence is CASSLAGGGAAETQYF. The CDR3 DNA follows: TGTGCCAGCAGCTTAGCAGGCGGGGGGGCCGCAGAGACCCAGTACTTC. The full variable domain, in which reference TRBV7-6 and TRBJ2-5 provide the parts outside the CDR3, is GAGVSQSPRYKVTKRGQDVALRCDPISGHVSLYWYRQALGQGPEFLTYFNYEAQQDKSGLPNDRFSAERPEGSISTLTIQRTEQRDSAMYRCASSLAGGGAAETQYFGPGTRLLVL.

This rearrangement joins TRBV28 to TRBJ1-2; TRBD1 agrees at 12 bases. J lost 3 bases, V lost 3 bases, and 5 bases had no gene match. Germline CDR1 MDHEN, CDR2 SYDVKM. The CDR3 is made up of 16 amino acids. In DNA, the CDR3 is TGTGCCAGCAGTTTGCCCGGGACAGGGGGCCACTATGGCTACACCTTC. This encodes CASSLPGTGGHYGYTF.

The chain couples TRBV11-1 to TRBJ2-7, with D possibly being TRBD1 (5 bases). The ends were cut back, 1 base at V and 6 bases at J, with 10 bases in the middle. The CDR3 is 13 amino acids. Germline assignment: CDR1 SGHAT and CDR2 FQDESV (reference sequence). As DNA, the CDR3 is TGTGCCAGCAGCTTAGTCCAGGGATCCGAGCAGTACTTC. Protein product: CASSLVQGSEQYF.

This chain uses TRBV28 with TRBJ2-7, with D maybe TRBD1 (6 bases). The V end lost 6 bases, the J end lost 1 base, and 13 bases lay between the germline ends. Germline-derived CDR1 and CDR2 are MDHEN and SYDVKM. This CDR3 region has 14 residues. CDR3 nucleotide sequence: TGTGCCAGCAGCCTCCACGGACAGTCCTACGAGCAGTACTTC. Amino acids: CASSLHGQSYEQYF.